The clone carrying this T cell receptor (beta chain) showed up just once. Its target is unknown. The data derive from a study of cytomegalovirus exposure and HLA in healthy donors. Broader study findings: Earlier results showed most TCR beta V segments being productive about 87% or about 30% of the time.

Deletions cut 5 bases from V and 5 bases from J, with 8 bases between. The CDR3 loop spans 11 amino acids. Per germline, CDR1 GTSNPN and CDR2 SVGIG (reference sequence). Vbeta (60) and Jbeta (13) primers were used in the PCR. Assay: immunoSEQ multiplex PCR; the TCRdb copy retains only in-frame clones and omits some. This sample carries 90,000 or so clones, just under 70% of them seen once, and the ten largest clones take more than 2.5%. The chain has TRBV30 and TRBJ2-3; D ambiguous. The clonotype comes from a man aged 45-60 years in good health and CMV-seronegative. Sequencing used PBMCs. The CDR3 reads CAWVPRDTQYF. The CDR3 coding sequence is TGTGCCTGGGTCCCCCGAGATACGCAGTATTTT.